This TCR beta chain emerged from a study of glioma-infiltrating T cells after dendritic cell vaccination. In the study overall: Dendritic cells derived from monocytes and pulsed with autologous tumor lysate formed the vaccine. Study-wide points: Longer survival after dendritic cell vaccination followed higher pretreatment TIL content.

Generated by immunoSEQ multiplex PCR, the TCRdb table keeps only in-frame clones and is missing some. The table includes 98,000 or so clones, approximately 84% detected once. Time point denoted: after dendritic cell vaccination, including at tumor progression/relapse. All glioblastoma patients lacked an isocitrate dehydrogenase mutation. Points on this clone: Its antigen is not identified.

Trimming took off 6 bases at V and 3 bases at J, with 18 bases between the two ends. The CDR3 contains 16 residues. From germline, CDR1 is KGHSH and CDR2 LQKENI. The receptor's source is a human donor with glioblastoma. The sample in question was blood, obtained after dendritic cell vaccination. This sequence joins TRBV18 and TRBJ2-1, with D perhaps TRBD2 (6 bases). As DNA, the CDR3 is TGTGCCAGCTCTCTATTAGTGGGACTCGTCTACAATGAGCAGTTCTTC. This encodes CASSLLVGLVYNEQFF.